This TCR beta chain was retrieved from a study of blood T cell repertoires in COVID-19. Study background: The United States, Italy and Spain supplied acute and convalescent COVID-19 samples.

The CDR3 sequence is 14 residues long. The germline CDR1 and CDR2 sequences are SGHVS and FQNEAQ. Trimming at V came to 4 bases and at J to 8 bases, leaving 3 bases not matched to a gene. As processed by the authors: Estimates of nucleated cell counts were drawn from the amplification of reference gene primers. The method was immunoSEQ multiplex PCR; TCRdb's version includes in-frame clones alone and lacks a portion of them. Clone size and the V and J calls come from that table; the DNA yielded D and trimming. The table records 200,000 to 300,000 clones, just under 85% of them present only once. The sample holds a few counts of this clone.

Input material: peripheral blood. This sequence joins TRBV7-8 and TRBJ2-2; 11 positions match TRBD1. This receptor was identified in a woman aged 55-69 years with active or convalescent COVID-19. As DNA, the CDR3 is TGTGCCAGCAGCTCCCGGGACAGGGGGGGGGAGCTGTTTTTT. Amino acids: CASSSRDRGGELFF.